This T cell receptor beta chain appears in the sequencing data of a study of blood T cell repertoires in COVID-19. Profiled with immunoSEQ multiplex PCR; TCRdb holds only in-frame clones, not every one. The data hold under 200,000 clones, with around 85% observed a single time. With V trimmed by 0 bases and J by 4 bases, 8 bases remained unmatched. Germline lookup yields CDR1 KGHSH and CDR2 LQKENI. CDR3 length: 16 residues. The sequence was collected from a woman between 65 and 79 years old with acute or convalescent COVID-19. Material: peripheral blood. V usage is TRBV18 and J usage is TRBJ2-5; 7 positions match TRBD2. CDR3 nucleotide sequence: TGTGCCAGCTCACCACCGGGTGCGGGAGTGGGAGAGACCCAGTACTTC. It is translated as CASSPPGAGVGETQYF.